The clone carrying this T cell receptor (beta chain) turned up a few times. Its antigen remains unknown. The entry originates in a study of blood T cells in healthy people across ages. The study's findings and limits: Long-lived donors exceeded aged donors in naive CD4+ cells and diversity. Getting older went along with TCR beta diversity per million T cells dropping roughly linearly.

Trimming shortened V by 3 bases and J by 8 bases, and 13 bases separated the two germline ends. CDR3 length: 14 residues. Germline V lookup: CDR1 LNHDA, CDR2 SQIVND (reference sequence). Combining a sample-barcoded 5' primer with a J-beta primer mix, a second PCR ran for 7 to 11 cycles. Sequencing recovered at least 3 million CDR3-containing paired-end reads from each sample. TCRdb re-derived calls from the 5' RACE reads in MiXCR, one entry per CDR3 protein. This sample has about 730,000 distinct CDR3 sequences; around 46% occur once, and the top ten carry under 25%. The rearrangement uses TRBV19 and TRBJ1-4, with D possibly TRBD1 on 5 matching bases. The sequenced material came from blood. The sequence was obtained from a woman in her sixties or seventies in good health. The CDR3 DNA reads TGTGCCAGTAGTATTACCGGGACTCGGGAAAAACTGTTTTTT. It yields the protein CASSITGTREKLFF.